Listed below are T cell receptor beta chains from one sample, sequenced in a study of blood T cells in healthy people across ages. TCRdb re-called the 5' RACE reads through MiXCR, storing one row per CDR3 protein. Of around 1,000,000 distinct CDR3 sequences listed, more than 30% are singletons. Source material: blood. These receptors all stem from a man younger than 30 in good health. CDR3s include the opening cysteine and the closing phenylalanine or tryptophan. The order of the fields is J gene, V gene, clone size, D gene, CDR3 DNA, CDR3 protein. A D gene is named only where the DNA matches it firmly. Not all rows give a size; the values are once, few, many and, for expanded clones, a class.

TRBJ2-3 TRBV30 . . TGTGCCTGGAGTGGGGAGCGCGCCACAGATACGCAGTATTTT CAWSGERATDTQYF
TRBJ1-2 TRBV20-1 . . TGCAGTGCTAGAGGAGCCCAGATAGAGGGTGGCTACACCTTC CSARGAQIEGGYTF
TRBJ1-2 TRBV10-3 . TRBD1 TGTGCCATCGGACAGGGGGTCTTGTATGGCTACACCTTC CAIGQGVLYGYTF
TRBJ1-4 TRBV10-3 . . TGTGCCATCAGTGAGGCCAGGGACCCTAATGAAAAACTGTTTTTT CAISEARDPNEKLFF
TRBJ2-3 TRBV9 few TRBD1 TGTGCCAGCAGCGTCTCTCTGAATTTTAAGGGACAGGTTACAGATACGCAGTATTTT CASSVSLNFKGQVTDTQYF
TRBJ2-1 TRBV9 . TRBD2 TGTGCCAGCAGCGTAGGTCCTAGCGGGACCGATGAGCAGTTCTTC CASSVGPSGTDEQFF
TRBJ1-5 TRBV21-1 . . TGTGCCACCCCCAGGATTGGCCCCAGCAATCAGCCCCAGCATTTT CATPRIGPSNQPQHF
TRBJ2-2 TRBV29-1 . TRBD2 TGCAGCGTTGGGACTAGCGGGGCGGCCGGGGAGCTGTTTTTT CSVGTSGAAGELFF
TRBJ1-1 TRBV6-1 . . TGTGCCAGCAGTGCGCGACAGGTAATGAACACTGAAGCTTTCTTT CASSARQVMNTEAFF
TRBJ2-7 TRBV6-2/TRBV6-3 . TRBD1 TGTGCCAGCATTATGACAGGGAGTGGCTACGAGCAGTACTTC CASIMTGSGYEQYF
TRBJ1-1 TRBV27 . . TGTGCCACTTCCCTCGGGGGGACTGAAGCTTTCTTT CATSLGGTEAFF
TRBJ1-5 TRBV20-1 . . TGCAGTGCTAGAGATATGGCACTGATCAATCAGCCCCAGCATTTT CSARDMALINQPQHF
TRBJ2-7 TRBV27 few TRBD1 TGTGCCAGCAGTTCTTCAGGGGGCTTCTCCTACGAGCAGTACTTC CASSSSGGFSYEQYF
TRBJ1-3 TRBV9 . . TGTGCCAGCAGCGTAGCATCAAATCCTGGAAACACCATATATTTT CASSVASNPGNTIYF
TRBJ1-6 TRBV9 few . TGTGCCAGCAGCCAAACCGGGACTGCTAATTCACCCCTCCACTTT CASSQTGTANSPLHF
TRBJ2-7 TRBV4-2 . TRBD2 TGTGCCAGCAGCTACCCTTCGAGCGGGGGATTCTCCTGCGAGCAGTACTTC CASSYPSSGGFSCEQYF
TRBJ2-2 TRBV7-9 . TRBD1 TGTGCCAGCAGTTCGGAAGGGACAGTGAACACCGGGGAGCTGTTTTTT CASSSEGTVNTGELFF
TRBJ2-1 TRBV6-2/TRBV6-3 . TRBD1 TGTGCCAGCAGAAAAACTTTACTGTCGCAGGGGGAAAGGTACAATGAGCAGTTCTTC CASRKTLLSQGERYNEQFF
TRBJ2-7 TRBV5-1 few TRBD1 TGCGCCGGCCTTAGACAGGGGAGTTCCTACGAGCAGTACTTC CAGLRQGSSYEQYF
TRBJ2-7 TRBV7-6 few . TGTGCCAGCAGCTTAGACGGGATCTACTACGAGCAGTACTTC CASSLDGIYYEQYF
TRBJ2-7 TRBV11-2 . . TGTGCCAGCAGCTTAGAGGCGGGTAGTCACGATGAGCAGTACTTC CASSLEAGSHDEQYF
TRBJ2-1 TRBV4-3 . TRBD2 TGCGCCAGCAGCCAAGATAGCGGGTCTGACAATGAGCAGTTCTTC CASSQDSGSDNEQFF
TRBJ1-6 TRBV14 . . TGTGCCAGCAGCTCCGGATACACCCTCCACTTT CASSSGYTLHF
TRBJ2-7 TRBV7-9 . TRBD2 TGTGCCAGCAGCTTAGAAGCGGGGGGAGTGTACGAGCAGTACTTC CASSLEAGGVYEQYF
TRBJ2-3 TRBV11-3 few . TGTGCCAGCAGCTCCGGGGGTACCGCAGATACGCAGTATTTT CASSSGGTADTQYF
TRBJ1-1 TRBV12-3/TRBV12-4 few TRBD1 TGTGCCAGCAGTTCCGCAAGCGTAGGGGGCGGAGCTTTCTTT CASSSASVGGGAFF
TRBJ2-1 TRBV12-5 . TRBD2 TGTGCTAGTGGTTGGGGGGGATATAATGAGCAGTTCTTC CASGWGGYNEQFF
TRBJ2-2 TRBV5-1 once . TGCGCCAGCAGCTCGAGAGGTCAAAACACCGGGGAGCTGTTTTTT CASSSRGQNTGELFF
TRBJ2-5 TRBV20-1 . . TGCAGTGCCCAGACGGAGGGACGGTACTACGAGCGGTACTTC CSAQTEGRYYERYF
TRBJ1-2 TRBV20-1 . . TGCAGTTCTACAGGGATGGAGTATGGCTACACCTTC CSSTGMEYGYTF
TRBJ1-5 TRBV6-5 . . TGTGCCAGCAGTTACTCGACAGGGCCCCAGCATTTT CASSYSTGPQHF
TRBJ2-1 TRBV2 . . TGTGCCAGCAGAACAGGAGTACAGGAGCAGTTCTTC CASRTGVQEQFF
TRBJ1-4 TRBV7-2 . . TGTGCCAGCAGCTTAGCGCAGGAAGAAAAACTGTTTTTT CASSLAQEEKLFF
TRBJ2-7 TRBV21-1 . . TGTGCCATACAACGCTCGCCGGGACCCATTATGAACCTCTCCTACGAGCAGTACTTC CAIQRSPGPIMNLSYEQYF
TRBJ2-7 TRBV12-3/TRBV12-4 few . TGTGCCAGCAGGTTGTCCCCCTACGAGCAGTACTTC CASRLSPYEQYF
TRBJ2-3 TRBV28 . . TGTGCCAGCAGTTTAATCGGGGTTGCTAAGGCAGATACGCAGTATTTT CASSLIGVAKADTQYF
TRBJ1-4 TRBV12-3/TRBV12-4 . TRBD1 TGTGCCAGCAGGGGGACAGGGAGCCGGAATGAAAAACTGTTTTTT CASRGTGSRNEKLFF
TRBJ1-2 TRBV4-3 . . TGCGCCAGCAGCCAAGATCTGTTCAGGGAGAACTATGGCTACACCTTC CASSQDLFRENYGYTF
TRBJ1-4 TRBV9 . TRBD1 TGTGCCAGCAGCGCCGGACAGGGGTGGGACGAAAAACTGTTTTTT CASSAGQGWDEKLFF
TRBJ2-7 TRBV4-3 . TRBD1 TGCGCCAGCAGCCAAGATCTTCCAGGGGGACGAGATAACGAGCAGTACTTC CASSQDLPGGRDNEQYF
TRBJ1-5 TRBV6-5 many . TGTGCCAGCAGTCCCCAGGCACGTAGCAATCAGCCCCAGCATTTT CASSPQARSNQPQHF
TRBJ2-7 TRBV3-1 . . TGTGCCAGCAGCCACGAGGGGAGCTCCTACAATGAGCAGTACTTC CASSHEGSSYNEQYF
TRBJ1-2 TRBV25-1 many . TGTGCCAGCAATGGAGCTTGGGGCTACACCTTC CASNGAWGYTF
TRBJ1-4 TRBV20-1 . . TGCAGTGCGCCTACCACAGAAGCAACTAATGAAAAACTGTTTTTT CSAPTTEATNEKLFF
TRBJ1-1 TRBV27 . . TGTGCCAGCTGGACGACGGTACTGAACACTGAAGCTTTCTTT CASWTTVLNTEAFF
TRBJ2-4 TRBV20-1 few TRBD1 TGCAGTGCTAGAGATTTGGGACAGGGAAAGCAGTACTTC CSARDLGQGKQYF
TRBJ1-2 TRBV10-3 . TRBD1 TGTGCCATCAGCGACAGGGGGCTCGATTATGGCTACACCTTC CAISDRGLDYGYTF
TRBJ2-1 TRBV2 few . TGTGCCAGCGAGGCCTCCTACAATGAGCAGTTCTTC CASEASYNEQFF
TRBJ1-2 TRBV2 few . TGTGCCAGCGATCTAGCCAGGGCTTATGGCTACACCTTC CASDLARAYGYTF
TRBJ1-5 TRBV7-6 . . TGTGCCAGCAGCTTAGAAGCAGGGCCCAATCAGCCCCAGCATTTT CASSLEAGPNQPQHF
TRBJ1-5 TRBV20-1 . . TGCAGTGCCCAGAGGGCCAGGGCGGGCCACAATCAGCCCCAGCATTTT CSAQRARAGHNQPQHF
TRBJ1-1 TRBV25-1 . . TGTGCCAGCAGTCCTTCCAGCGGCGGGAACACTGAAGCTTTCTTT CASSPSSGGNTEAFF
TRBJ2-3 TRBV20-1 few . TGCAGTGCTAGAGGGGGTATGGGCGGGGCAAGCACAGATACGCAGTATTTT CSARGGMGGASTDTQYF